The sequence of this T cell receptor beta chain was determined in a study of molecular identifiers for immune sequencing clone quantification. Background on the study: In replicates, RNA from roughly 21,000 or 96,000 naive CD8 cells was divided five ways and four parts were sequenced. Overall study results and limits: For effector cells, clones above 20 RNA copies held over 98% of molecules; for naive cells, under 1%. Highly expanded clone sizes could be underestimated through barcode sharing by identical TCR molecules.

TCRdb reprocessed the PCR reads via MiXCR and lists one record per CDR3 protein. The sample consists of some 320,000 distinct CDR3 sequences, roughly a quarter of them appearing once. This clonotype was picked up many times. Antigen specificity is unknown. The CDR3 loop spans 14 amino acids. Germline V CDR1 and CDR2: SGHVS, FNYEAQ. Trimming left V 5 bases short and J 5 bases short, with 15 bases between. Sequenced: naive CD8+ T cells from blood, with Jurkat cell RNA spiked in. The sample's subset: FACS-sorted CD8+CD4-CCR7+CD45RA+ naive T cells. The genes are TRBV7-6 and TRBJ1-1; weak D call: TRBD1 (6 bases). The receptor was derived from a human donor in good health. Some libraries in this study had Jurkat cell RNA spiked in. In DNA form, the CDR3 reads TGTGCCAGCAGCCCGGGGGGCGCGGGTACTGAAGCTTTCTTT. It specifies CASSPGGAGTEAFF.